This TCR beta chain was captured in a study of cytomegalovirus exposure and HLA in healthy donors. Notes on this clone: Germline and junction disagree at one end, which may indicate a read error.

Generated by immunoSEQ multiplex PCR, the TCRdb table keeps only in-frame clones and is missing some. The sample records 150,000 or so clones, about 86% being singletons. Germline loops: CDR1 MDHEN, CDR2 SYDVKM. This CDR3 is 12 amino acids long. The sequence derives from a human donor in good health. The source material was PBMCs. The chain recombines TRBV28 with TRBJ1-4; no clear D. The CDR3: CVTEGWDEKLFF. CDR3 coding DNA: TGCGTTACTGAGGGATGGGATGAAAAACTGTTTTTT.